These T cell receptor beta chains were read from a single sample in a study of long-term antiretroviral therapy in people with HIV. Here immunoSEQ multiplex PCR was the method, and the copy in TCRdb shows in-frame clones only, minus some. Of around 15,000 clones in the sample, around 84% were seen once. The source was unsorted PBMCs, collected 0.1 years after starting antiretroviral therapy. The receptors were gathered from a man between 18 and 35 years old with HIV. CDR3s include the opening cysteine and the closing phenylalanine or tryptophan. Each record gives: clone size, V gene, J gene, D gene, CDR3 protein, CDR3 DNA. A D gene is named only where the DNA matches it firmly. A row's size may be missing; if present it is once, few, many or a size class.

abundance: NA
v_gene: TRBV7-2
j_gene: TRBJ2-1
d_gene: TRBD2
CDR3aa: CASSPIAGRANEQFF
CDR3nt: TGTGCCAGCAGCCCCATAGCGGGACGCGCCAATGAGCAGTTCTTC

abundance: NA
v_gene: TRBV11-1
j_gene: TRBJ2-1
d_gene: TRBD2
CDR3aa: CASSLTERGGKDQFF
CDR3nt: TGTGCCAGCAGCTTAACAGAGCGGGGGGGAAAGGACCAGTTCTTC

abundance: NA
v_gene: TRBV5-1
j_gene: TRBJ1-1
d_gene: TRBD1
CDR3aa: CASSADREVAFF
CDR3nt: TGCGCCAGCAGCGCAGACAGGGAGGTGGCTTTCTTT

abundance: NA
v_gene: TRBV6-1
j_gene: TRBJ1-1
d_gene: TRBD1
CDR3aa: CASSEVGTGDTEAFF
CDR3nt: TGTGCCAGCAGTGAAGTTGGGACAGGGGACACTGAAGCTTTCTTT

abundance: NA
v_gene: TRBV15
j_gene: TRBJ2-7
d_gene: NA
CDR3aa: CATSVGAYEQYF
CDR3nt: TGTGCCACCAGTGTGGGGGCCTACGAGCAGTACTTC

abundance: NA
v_gene: TRBV27
j_gene: TRBJ2-1
d_gene: NA
CDR3aa: CASGTEVYNEQFF
CDR3nt: TGTGCCAGTGGAACAGAGGTCTACAATGAGCAGTTCTTC

abundance: NA
v_gene: TRBV11-2
j_gene: TRBJ2-7
d_gene: NA
CDR3aa: CASSLEALPPISYEQYF
CDR3nt: TGTGCCAGCAGCTTAGAGGCCCTACCGCCTATATCCTACGAGCAGTACTTC

abundance: few
v_gene: TRBV7-3
j_gene: TRBJ2-1
d_gene: NA
CDR3aa: CASSLALNRALNNEQFF
CDR3nt: TGTGCCAGCAGCTTAGCCCTGAACAGGGCCTTAAACAATGAGCAGTTCTTC

abundance: NA
v_gene: TRBV19
j_gene: TRBJ2-1
d_gene: NA
CDR3aa: CASSKGRNNEQFF
CDR3nt: TGTGCCAGTAGTAAGGGACGGAACAATGAGCAGTTCTTC

abundance: NA
v_gene: TRBV11-2
j_gene: TRBJ2-3
d_gene: NA
CDR3aa: CASSAQSGTERADTQYF
CDR3nt: TGTGCCAGCAGCGCACAATCCGGGACGGAGAGGGCGGATACGCAGTATTTT

abundance: NA
v_gene: TRBV9
j_gene: TRBJ2-1
d_gene: TRBD2
CDR3aa: CASSATSGSDEQFF
CDR3nt: TGTGCCAGCAGCGCGACTAGCGGGAGTGATGAGCAGTTCTTC

abundance: NA
v_gene: TRBV28
j_gene: TRBJ2-2
d_gene: NA
CDR3aa: CASSLSPGPPTGELFF
CDR3nt: TGTGCCAGCAGTTTATCCCCGGGACCACCCACCGGGGAGCTGTTTTTT

abundance: NA
v_gene: TRBV2
j_gene: TRBJ2-1
d_gene: NA
CDR3aa: CASGEVGAAGEQFF
CDR3nt: TGTGCCAGCGGGGAGGTAGGCGCTGCAGGAGAGCAGTTCTTC

abundance: NA
v_gene: TRBV6-1
j_gene: TRBJ2-5
d_gene: NA
CDR3aa: CATTIAGDETQYF
CDR3nt: TGTGCCACCACTATAGCAGGGGACGAGACCCAGTACTTC

abundance: few
v_gene: TRBV12-1
j_gene: TRBJ2-3
d_gene: NA
CDR3aa: CASSLRLGGTREGDTQYF
CDR3nt: TGTGCCAGCAGCTTGCGATTGGGGGGGACAAGGGAAGGAGATACGCAGTATTTT

abundance: NA
v_gene: TRBV9
j_gene: TRBJ1-2
d_gene: NA
CDR3aa: CASSVAGYGYTF
CDR3nt: TGTGCCAGCAGCGTAGCAGGTTATGGCTACACCTTC

abundance: NA
v_gene: TRBV14
j_gene: TRBJ2-4
d_gene: NA
CDR3aa: CASSQDYQSSGLRSIQYF
CDR3nt: TGTGCCAGCAGCCAAGATTACCAATCTTCGGGCCTAAGGAGCATTCAGTACTTC